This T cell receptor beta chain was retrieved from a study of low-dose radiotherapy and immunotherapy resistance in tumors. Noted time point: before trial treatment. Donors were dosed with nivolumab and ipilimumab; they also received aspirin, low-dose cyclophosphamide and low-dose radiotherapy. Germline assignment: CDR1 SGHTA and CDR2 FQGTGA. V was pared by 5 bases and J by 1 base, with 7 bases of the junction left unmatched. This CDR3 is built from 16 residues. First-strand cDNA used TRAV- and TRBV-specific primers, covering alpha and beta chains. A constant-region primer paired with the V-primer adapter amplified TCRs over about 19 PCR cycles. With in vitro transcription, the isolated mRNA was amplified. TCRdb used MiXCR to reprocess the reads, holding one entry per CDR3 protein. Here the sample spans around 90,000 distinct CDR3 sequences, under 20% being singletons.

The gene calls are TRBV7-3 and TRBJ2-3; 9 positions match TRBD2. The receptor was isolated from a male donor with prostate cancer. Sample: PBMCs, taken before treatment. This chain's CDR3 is CASSPGRTSGTDTQYF. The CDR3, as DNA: TGTGCCAGCAGCCCGGGCAGGACTAGCGGCACAGATACGCAGTATTTT.